The clone carrying this TCR beta chain was picked up a small number of times. The antigen is undetermined. This sample was included in a study of T-cell memory formation after mild COVID-19. The study, taken as a whole, reports: Day 15 to 85 contracting clones showed balanced CD4/CD8; later expanders leaned CD4+.

MiXCR, applied by TCRdb to the 5' RACE reads, yields one record per CDR3 protein. The table records fewer than 550,000 distinct CDR3 sequences, 20% of them present only once. The V gene's germline CDR1 is LGHDT and CDR2 YNNKEL (reference sequence). With 5 bases clipped from V and 9 bases from J, the junction kept 12 bases outside the gene matches. This CDR3 has 15 residues. The chain employs TRBV3-1 and TRBJ1-1; 10 bases fit TRBD1. The sample consisted of PBMCs or a T cell subset sorted from them (not recorded which). The clonotype was recovered from an adult woman who had mild COVID-19 (a few samples of this study predate the infection). Cell type and time point are not known. As DNA, the CDR3 is TGTGCCAGCAGCGGAGACCGGGACAGGGGCCTCAAAGCTTTCTTT. Translation: CASSGDRDRGLKAFF.